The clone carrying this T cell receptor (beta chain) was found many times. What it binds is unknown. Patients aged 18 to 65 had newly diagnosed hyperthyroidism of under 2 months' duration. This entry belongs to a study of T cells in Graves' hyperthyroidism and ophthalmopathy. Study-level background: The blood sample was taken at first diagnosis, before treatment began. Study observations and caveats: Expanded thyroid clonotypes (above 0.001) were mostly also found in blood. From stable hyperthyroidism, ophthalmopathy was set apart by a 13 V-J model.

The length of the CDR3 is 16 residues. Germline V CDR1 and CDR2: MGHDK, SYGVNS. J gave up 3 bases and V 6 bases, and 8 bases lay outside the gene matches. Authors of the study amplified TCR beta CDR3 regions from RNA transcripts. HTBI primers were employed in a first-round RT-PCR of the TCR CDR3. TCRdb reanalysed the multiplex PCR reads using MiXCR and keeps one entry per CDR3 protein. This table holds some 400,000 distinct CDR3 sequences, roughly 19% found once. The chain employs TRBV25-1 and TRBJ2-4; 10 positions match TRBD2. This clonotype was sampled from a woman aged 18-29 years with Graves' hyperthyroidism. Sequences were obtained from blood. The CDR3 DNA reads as TGTGCCAGCAGCCTCAGCGGGGGGGCGGGCAAAAACATTCAGTACTTC. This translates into CASSLSGGAGKNIQYF.